The subject of this entry is one T cell receptor beta chain. Enrolled during active infection, Seattle patients were then followed longitudinally. The data stem from a study of blood T cell repertoires in COVID-19. Profiled with immunoSEQ multiplex PCR; TCRdb holds only in-frame clones, not every one. The sample carries 200,000 to 300,000 clones, around 90% recorded once. J was trimmed by 4 bases and V by 2 bases; bases with no gene match: 11. Germline V gene data show CDR1 as SNHLY and CDR2 as FYNNEI. The CDR3 runs to 17 residues. This sequence originates from a man aged 30 to 45 with COVID-19, enrolled during active disease. The specimen was peripheral blood. The chain links TRBV2 to TRBJ1-5; the match to TRBD1 covers 7 bases. The CDR3 is CASSEQFPGGSNQPQHF. The CDR3 bases are TGTGCCAGCAGTGAACAATTTCCAGGGGGATCGAATCAGCCCCAGCATTTT.